This T cell receptor beta chain was identified during a study of beta chain features in type 1 diabetes. Study-level information: Investigators examined some 110,000,000 sorted cells across all samples. Whole-study findings and limits: Shortening of TCRB CDR3s, moderate but significant, appeared in all four CD4+ subsets of Type 1 diabetes patients. Comparison showed that naive, central memory and Treg TCRB repertoires appeared more similar among patients than among healthy donors. A possible short-template PCR bias applies equally to patients and controls.

A sort by CD45RO/CCR7/CD25/CD127/CD95/CD27 yielded CD4+ naive, central memory, regulatory and stem cell-like memory cells. Of the isolated RNA, all was reverse transcribed, and so the sequenced material was expressed TCRB transcripts. TCRdb keeps only in-frame clones here, not all; method: immunoSEQ multiplex PCR. The sample includes around 250,000 clones, around 15% of them seen just once. This clone was seen a handful of times. Its target is unknown. The V end was cut by 4 bases, the J end by 3 bases, with 9 bases between. The germline V gene encodes CDR1 KGHSH and CDR2 LQKENI. CDR3 length equals 13 residues.

The sequence derives from a man aged 25-40 years with type 1 diabetes. The V gene is TRBV18, the J gene TRBJ1-1; D call uncertain. Sequenced sample: naive CD4+ T cells from blood. CDR3 loop: CASSQNRDTEAFF. As DNA, the CDR3 is TGTGCCAGCTCACAAAACCGGGACACTGAAGCTTTCTTT.